The rows below give T cell receptor beta chains drawn from one sample of a study of cytomegalovirus exposure and HLA in healthy donors. Data came from immunoSEQ multiplex PCR; TCRdb stores just in-frame clones and leaves some out. The sample contains more than 150,000 clones, approximately 88% of which appear only once. Sequenced: PBMCs. The source is a boy aged 5-17 years in good health and CMV-seronegative. CDR3s include the opening cysteine and the closing phenylalanine or tryptophan. Fields, in order: J gene, clone size, V gene, D gene, CDR3 DNA, CDR3 protein. A D gene is named only where the DNA matches it firmly. Clone sizes are given selectively: once, few, many, or a class where the clone is expanded.

j_gene: TRBJ1-6; abundance: -; v_gene: TRBV18; d_gene: TRBD1; CDR3nt: TGTGCCAGCTCACCAGGGACAGGGGGAAAATCACCCCTCCACTTT; CDR3aa: CASSPGTGGKSPLHF
j_gene: TRBJ2-1; abundance: -; v_gene: TRBV7-9; d_gene: TRBD2; CDR3nt: TGTGCCAGCAGCGGACTAGCGGGAGTCCAAGGGGCGCAGTTCTTC; CDR3aa: CASSGLAGVQGAQFF
j_gene: TRBJ1-3; abundance: -; v_gene: TRBV5-1; d_gene: -; CDR3nt: TGCGCCAGCAGCTTGGGCGGGTCCTCTGGAAACACCATATATTTT; CDR3aa: CASSLGGSSGNTIYF
j_gene: TRBJ2-7; abundance: -; v_gene: TRBV5-4; d_gene: -; CDR3nt: TGTGCCAGCAGCTTGAGAGGGTCGGGCGAGCAGTACTTC; CDR3aa: CASSLRGSGEQYF
j_gene: TRBJ1-3; abundance: -; v_gene: TRBV7-9; d_gene: TRBD1; CDR3nt: TGTGCCAGCAGTTTACGGACAGGGGGCACCTCGTCTGGAAACACCATATATTTT; CDR3aa: CASSLRTGGTSSGNTIYF
j_gene: TRBJ1-4; abundance: -; v_gene: TRBV27; d_gene: TRBD1; CDR3nt: TGTGCCAGCAGTTTACTTGACACAAGGGGGCTAGCAACTAAACTGTTTTTT; CDR3aa: CASSLLDTRGLATKLFF
j_gene: TRBJ1-2; abundance: -; v_gene: TRBV11-1; d_gene: TRBD1; CDR3nt: TGTGCCAGCAGCATAGGGACCGGGACAGGATACTATGGCTACACCTTC; CDR3aa: CASSIGTGTGYYGYTF
j_gene: TRBJ1-1; abundance: -; v_gene: TRBV19; d_gene: -; CDR3nt: TGTGCCAGTAATTCGGGGGGGGGAGAGAACACTGAAGCTTTCTTT; CDR3aa: CASNSGGGENTEAFF
j_gene: TRBJ2-2; abundance: -; v_gene: TRBV5-6; d_gene: TRBD2; CDR3nt: TGTGCCAGCAGCTTTTTTGGGCTGTCCGGGGGGGACGCCGGGGAGCTGTTTTTT; CDR3aa: CASSFFGLSGGDAGELFF
j_gene: TRBJ1-1; abundance: -; v_gene: TRBV27; d_gene: -; CDR3nt: TGTGCCAGCAGGGGAAGCAGGGGCGGCACTGAAGCTTTCTTT; CDR3aa: CASRGSRGGTEAFF
j_gene: TRBJ2-3; abundance: -; v_gene: TRBV7-2; d_gene: TRBD1; CDR3nt: TGTGCCAGCAACCTACAGGGGGCTGATACGCAGTATTTT; CDR3aa: CASNLQGADTQYF
j_gene: TRBJ2-5; abundance: few; v_gene: TRBV6-1; d_gene: -; CDR3nt: TGTGCCAGCAGCTGGGCTCGGCAGGGGACGCAGACCCAGTACTTC; CDR3aa: CASSWARQGTQTQYF
j_gene: TRBJ1-1; abundance: once; v_gene: TRBV29-1; d_gene: -; CDR3nt: TGCAGCGGCGAAGGGAGGACTGAAGCTTTCTTT; CDR3aa: CSGEGRTEAFF
j_gene: TRBJ2-2; abundance: -; v_gene: TRBV5-1; d_gene: TRBD1; CDR3nt: TGCGCCAGCAGCTTACTCAGGACAGGGGATGGCGGGGAGCTGTTTTTT; CDR3aa: CASSLLRTGDGGELFF
j_gene: TRBJ2-3; abundance: -; v_gene: TRBV27; d_gene: TRBD2; CDR3nt: TGTGCCAGCAGCCCCTCGGGGGGAGAAATCACAGATACGCAGTATTTT; CDR3aa: CASSPSGGEITDTQYF
j_gene: TRBJ1-4; abundance: few; v_gene: TRBV2; d_gene: TRBD1; CDR3nt: TGTGCCAGCAGACAGGGGGCTGAGGAAAAACTGTTTTTT; CDR3aa: CASRQGAEEKLFF
j_gene: TRBJ2-3; abundance: -; v_gene: TRBV5-6; d_gene: TRBD1; CDR3nt: TGTGCCAGCAGCCAGCAGGGGGTATTGAGTGGCACAGATACGCAGTATTTT; CDR3aa: CASSQQGVLSGTDTQYF
j_gene: TRBJ2-2; abundance: -; v_gene: TRBV27; d_gene: TRBD1; CDR3nt: TGTGCCAGCCGGGACAGCCCGAACACCGGGGAGCTGTTTTTT; CDR3aa: CASRDSPNTGELFF
j_gene: TRBJ2-4; abundance: -; v_gene: TRBV18; d_gene: TRBD1; CDR3nt: TGTGCCAGCTCACCACGACAGGGGCAAAAGGCCATTCAGTACTTC; CDR3aa: CASSPRQGQKAIQYF
j_gene: TRBJ2-1; abundance: -; v_gene: TRBV9; d_gene: -; CDR3nt: TGTGCCAGCAGCGTAGGCCCACTCAATGAGCAGTTCTTC; CDR3aa: CASSVGPLNEQFF
j_gene: TRBJ1-2; abundance: -; v_gene: TRBV4-1; d_gene: -; CDR3nt: TGCGCCAGCAGCCACCTAACTTCCTATGGCTACACCTTC; CDR3aa: CASSHLTSYGYTF
j_gene: TRBJ1-1; abundance: -; v_gene: TRBV28; d_gene: TRBD1; CDR3nt: TGTGCCAGCAGACGGGGACAGGGGAACACTGAAGCTTTCTTT; CDR3aa: CASRRGQGNTEAFF
j_gene: TRBJ2-5; abundance: -; v_gene: TRBV10-3; d_gene: TRBD1; CDR3nt: TGTGCCATCGGCGACAGGGGGCAAGAGACCCAGTACTTC; CDR3aa: CAIGDRGQETQYF
j_gene: TRBJ2-4; abundance: -; v_gene: TRBV18; d_gene: -; CDR3nt: TGTGCCAGCTCACCAACAGAACTGGTAAACATTCAGTACTTC; CDR3aa: CASSPTELVNIQYF
j_gene: TRBJ1-2; abundance: -; v_gene: TRBV19; d_gene: -; CDR3nt: TGTGCCAGTAACGCAAGAACGGCTAACTATGGCTACACCTTC; CDR3aa: CASNARTANYGYTF
j_gene: TRBJ2-2; abundance: -; v_gene: TRBV19; d_gene: -; CDR3nt: TGTGCCAACTACCAGGGGCACCCGAACACCGGGGAGCTGTTTTTT; CDR3aa: CANYQGHPNTGELFF
j_gene: TRBJ2-2; abundance: -; v_gene: TRBV10-3; d_gene: TRBD1; CDR3nt: TGTGCCACCTTACAGGGGACCGGGGAGCTGTTTTTT; CDR3aa: CATLQGTGELFF
j_gene: TRBJ2-7; abundance: -; v_gene: TRBV11-2; d_gene: TRBD2; CDR3nt: TGTGCCAGCAGCTCAGCGGGAGTAGTCTACGAGCAGTACTTC; CDR3aa: CASSSAGVVYEQYF
j_gene: TRBJ1-1; abundance: -; v_gene: TRBV7-2; d_gene: -; CDR3nt: TGTGCCAGCAGCTTAACACAGGCCACTGAAGCTTTCTTT; CDR3aa: CASSLTQATEAFF
j_gene: TRBJ1-2; abundance: -; v_gene: TRBV5-1; d_gene: -; CDR3nt: TGCGCCAGCAGCTCAAGGGCTGGGGCATATGGCTACACCTTC; CDR3aa: CASSSRAGAYGYTF
j_gene: TRBJ2-1; abundance: -; v_gene: TRBV4-1; d_gene: TRBD1; CDR3nt: TGCGCCAGCAGCCAATTTGTAGTGGACAGGTTGCAGTTCTTC; CDR3aa: CASSQFVVDRLQFF
j_gene: TRBJ2-3; abundance: -; v_gene: TRBV10-1; d_gene: TRBD1; CDR3nt: TGCGCCAGCAGTACGGGACAGGCCACAGATACGCAGTATTTT; CDR3aa: CASSTGQATDTQYF
j_gene: TRBJ2-1; abundance: -; v_gene: TRBV7-7; d_gene: TRBD1; CDR3nt: TGTGCTAGCAGCAAGGGACAGGCTAGCAATGAGCAGTTCTTC; CDR3aa: CASSKGQASNEQFF
j_gene: TRBJ2-7; abundance: -; v_gene: TRBV30; d_gene: TRBD1; CDR3nt: TGTGCCTGGAGTCCGACAGGGTGGGCCTACGAGCAGTACTTC; CDR3aa: CAWSPTGWAYEQYF
j_gene: TRBJ2-7; abundance: -; v_gene: TRBV6-5; d_gene: TRBD1; CDR3nt: TGTGCCAGCAGTTACAGGACAGGCTACGAGCAGTACTTC; CDR3aa: CASSYRTGYEQYF
j_gene: TRBJ2-7; abundance: -; v_gene: TRBV30; d_gene: -; CDR3nt: TGTGCCTGGAACGCAGGCTCCTACGAGCAGTACTTC; CDR3aa: CAWNAGSYEQYF
j_gene: TRBJ2-7; abundance: -; v_gene: TRBV5-4; d_gene: TRBD2; CDR3nt: TGTGCCAGCAGCGAACGGGGGGAGATCTACGAGCAGTACTTC; CDR3aa: CASSERGEIYEQYF
j_gene: TRBJ2-1; abundance: -; v_gene: TRBV4-1; d_gene: -; CDR3nt: TGCGCCAGCAGCTCAGGTGGAACCTACAATGAGCAGTTCTTC; CDR3aa: CASSSGGTYNEQFF
j_gene: TRBJ1-1; abundance: -; v_gene: TRBV2; d_gene: TRBD1; CDR3nt: TGTGCCAGCAGTGACAGGGGGAGATACACTGAAGCTTTCTTT; CDR3aa: CASSDRGRYTEAFF
j_gene: TRBJ2-3; abundance: few; v_gene: TRBV4-3; d_gene: -; CDR3nt: TGCGCCAGCAGCCAAGGGGGGGGCACAGATACGCAGTATTTT; CDR3aa: CASSQGGGTDTQYF
j_gene: TRBJ1-4; abundance: few; v_gene: TRBV6-1; d_gene: -; CDR3nt: TGTGCCAGCAGTGCTGAGCCTAATGAAAAACTGTTTTTT; CDR3aa: CASSAEPNEKLFF
j_gene: TRBJ1-1; abundance: -; v_gene: TRBV29-1; d_gene: -; CDR3nt: TGCAGCGTTGATATCGGCGGAGGTGGTGCTTTCTTT; CDR3aa: CSVDIGGGGAFF
j_gene: TRBJ1-5; abundance: -; v_gene: TRBV15; d_gene: -; CDR3nt: TGTGCCACCAGCGTCAGTTATAATCAGCCCCAGCATTTT; CDR3aa: CATSVSYNQPQHF
j_gene: TRBJ2-5; abundance: once; v_gene: TRBV6-5; d_gene: TRBD1; CDR3nt: TGTGCCAGCAGGGAAGGGGGCGAGACCCAGTACTTC; CDR3aa: CASREGGETQYF
j_gene: TRBJ1-1; abundance: -; v_gene: TRBV19; d_gene: TRBD1; CDR3nt: TGTGCCAGTAGTATCGACAGGGTGGGCGAAGCTTTCTTT; CDR3aa: CASSIDRVGEAFF
j_gene: TRBJ1-3; abundance: -; v_gene: TRBV5-4; d_gene: -; CDR3nt: TGTGCCAGCAGCTCTGGAGAATCGGGGGGTCGCTCTGGAAACACCATATATTTT; CDR3aa: CASSSGESGGRSGNTIYF
j_gene: TRBJ1-1; abundance: once; v_gene: TRBV11-1; d_gene: TRBD1; CDR3nt: TGTGCCAGCAGTCGACGACAGGGGGGGACTGAAGCTTTCTTT; CDR3aa: CASSRRQGGTEAFF
j_gene: TRBJ2-3; abundance: -; v_gene: TRBV30; d_gene: TRBD2; CDR3nt: TGTGCCTGGAGTGTGTATGTGGGGGGAGGGCCGTCAGATACGCAGTATTTT; CDR3aa: CAWSVYVGGGPSDTQYF
j_gene: TRBJ2-1; abundance: -; v_gene: TRBV2; d_gene: -; CDR3nt: TGTGCCAGCAGTGAAGAAATGACGGGTGAGCAGTTCTTC; CDR3aa: CASSEEMTGEQFF
j_gene: TRBJ2-7; abundance: once; v_gene: TRBV2; d_gene: TRBD1; CDR3nt: TGTGCCAGCAGAGGGACAGGGAAGGGTGGTAGGAACGAGCAGTACTTC; CDR3aa: CASRGTGKGGRNEQYF
j_gene: TRBJ1-2; abundance: -; v_gene: TRBV10-3; d_gene: TRBD1; CDR3nt: TGTGCCATCAGTGAGCGGACAGGCTTCTATGGCTACACCTTC; CDR3aa: CAISERTGFYGYTF
j_gene: TRBJ1-1; abundance: -; v_gene: TRBV6-6; d_gene: TRBD1; CDR3nt: TGTGCCAGCAGTTACGGACAGGGAATAGGGACTGAAGCTTTCTTT; CDR3aa: CASSYGQGIGTEAFF
j_gene: TRBJ2-7; abundance: -; v_gene: TRBV5-1; d_gene: TRBD2; CDR3nt: TGCGCCAGCAGCCCCGACGTTGGGACTAATTACGAGCAGTACTTC; CDR3aa: CASSPDVGTNYEQYF